These 5 T cell receptor beta chains were all obtained from the same sample, sequenced in a study of quantifying T cell responses using KT2 cells. The overall study: TCR alpha and beta constant-region primers primed reverse transcription of RNA.

A single-stranded UMI oligo with SP2 sequence was ligated to cDNA 3' ends. The first PCR ran roughly 4 cycles with an equimolar RC1.1 and RC1.2 beta primer mix. TCRdb re-called the UMI-ligation and nested PCR reads through MiXCR, storing one row per CDR3 protein. This repertoire shows approximately 60,000 distinct CDR3 sequences, 10% to 15% found once; its top ten account for about 9.5%. Sequenced sample: PBMCs spiked with cells of the T cell clone KT2. All receptors derive from a human donor.

This chain links TRBV7-9 with TRBJ1-1; no firm D call. This CDR3 has 11 amino acids. Germline-derived CDR1 and CDR2 are SEHNR and FQNEAQ (reference sequence). Trimming took 3 bases from V and 8 from J, leaving 7 bases between them. The CDR3 spells CASSFVAEAFF. Here the CDR3 DNA reads TGTGCCAGCAGCTTCGTGGCGGAAGCTTTCTTT.

This clonotype was observed at least ten times. This chain joins TRBV20-1 and TRBJ2-3, with a weak D call TRBD2 (6 bases). Germline values: CDR1 DFQATT, CDR2 SNEGSKA (reference sequence). The CDR3 loop spans 13 amino acids. V dropped 1 base and J dropped 2 bases, with 7 bases sitting between them. CDR3 nucleotides: TGCAGTGCTAGAGGCGGGGTCACAGATACGCAGTATTTT. This sequence encodes CSARGGVTDTQYF.

J is TRBJ1-1 and V is TRBV25-1; the match to TRBD1 covers 9 bases. The ends lost 4 bases at V and 5 bases at J; junction bases unmatched: 8. CDR1 and CDR2 (germline): MGHDK, SYGVNS. CDR3 length: 15 amino acids. The CDR3 spells CASSGTQDRGTEAFF. The CDR3 DNA reads TGTGCCAGCAGTGGGACACAAGACAGGGGGACTGAAGCTTTCTTT.

This clonotype was detected only a few times. The rearrangement uses TRBV4-1 and TRBJ2-5; either TRBD1 or TRBD2 may fit D (5 bases each). This CDR3 is 14 amino acids long. Germline V gene lookup returns CDR1 MGHRA and CDR2 YSYEKL. V lost 1 base and J 5 bases, leaving 11 bases between the germline ends. The CDR3, as DNA: TGCGCCAGCAGCCAAGCCCCGGGGCTCGAGACCCAGTACTTC. As protein: CASSQAPGLETQYF.

This rearrangement joins TRBV4-1 to TRBJ1-5; 8 nucleotides agree with TRBD1. Germline CDR1 and CDR2: MGHRA and YSYEKL. Germline trimming cut 0 bases from V and 3 bases from J; bases unmatched to any gene: 7. The CDR3 contains 17 residues. The CDR3 spells CASSQDGSGGVNQPQHF. DNA for the CDR3: TGCGCCAGCAGCCAAGATGGGTCAGGGGGCGTCAATCAGCCCCAGCATTTT.